This T cell receptor beta chain came from a study of T cell responses to AZD1222 COVID-19 vaccine. This clone came up once. This CDR3 is built from 18 residues. Between the trimmed V and J ends, which lost 5 bases and 0 bases, there was a span of 23 bases. Germline V CDR1 and CDR2: SQVTM, ANQGSEA. The table came from immunoSEQ multiplex PCR; TCRdb's copy has only in-frame clones and leaves some out. The data contain 150,000 to 200,000 clones, around 87% of them singletons. The sample in question was peripheral blood, obtained on day 0 of MenACWY control vaccination. The V gene is TRBV29-1, the J gene TRBJ1-3, with D tentatively TRBD1 (6 bases). The sequence derives from an adult in good health. CDR3 in DNA: TGCAGCGTTTCCTCCAGCACCCGCAGGGGTGTCTCTGGAAACACCATATATTTT. Residues: CSVSSSTRRGVSGNTIYF.